What follows is one T cell receptor (beta chain) and its context. Its antigen is undetermined. The sample originates from a study of CD8 T cells in ankylosing spondylitis. V was pared by 6 bases and J by 2 bases, with 7 bases of the junction left unmatched. Germline V gene sequence: CDR1 SQVTM, CDR2 ANQGSEA. The CDR3 is made up of 13 amino acids. TCRdb analysed the 5' RACE reads with MiXCR anew, one entry per CDR3 protein. The sample contains about 540,000 distinct CDR3 sequences, 12% of which appear only once. Whole-study results and caveats: Typical of ankylosing spondylitis blood, it appeared, was a TCR beta motif of 7 or 8 highly homologous variants.

J is TRBJ2-7 and V is TRBV29-1; TRBD1 matches at 7 bases. The receptor was isolated from a male donor with ankylosing spondylitis. Sequencing was done on a sample of blood, either unsorted or a sorted T cell fraction (not recorded which). The CDR3 DNA sequence: TGCAGCGTCCGACAGGGTTTCGCCTACGAGCAGTACTTC. This translates into CSVRQGFAYEQYF.